These 25 T cell receptor beta chains originate from one sample sequenced in a study of blood T cells in healthy people across ages. Alongside a J-beta primer mix, a sample-barcoded 5' primer served in a second PCR lasting about 6 to 12 cycles. One entry per CDR3 protein results from TCRdb running MiXCR on the 5' RACE reads. This sample has about 780,000 distinct CDR3 sequences; less than 60% occur once, and the top ten carry around 18%. The sequencing sample was made of blood. The receptors were gathered from a man of 80 years or more in good health.

This chain uses TRBV20-1 with TRBJ2-1, with D perhaps matching TRBD1 (6 bases). There are 14 residues in the CDR3. The ends were cut back, 0 bases at V and 6 bases at J, with 12 bases in the middle. From germline, CDR1 is DFQATT and CDR2 SNEGSKA (reference sequence). As DNA, the CDR3 is TGCAGTGCTAGAGACGATAGGGGGACCAATGAGCAGTTCTTC. It encodes CSARDDRGTNEQFF.

This clonotype came up a few times. The chain couples TRBV5-1 to TRBJ2-3; D perhaps matches TRBD2 (6 bases). CDR1 is SGHRS and CDR2 is YFSETQ in the germline V gene. This CDR3 is 15 amino acids long. The V and J ends lost 0 bases and 2 bases respectively, with 10 bases between them. CDR3 loop: CASSLEGGTTDTQYF. The CDR3 DNA sequence: TGCGCCAGCAGCTTGGAAGGCGGGACCACAGATACGCAGTATTTT.

J is TRBJ2-3 and V is TRBV20-1, with 10 bases fitting TRBD2. The germline V gene encodes CDR1 DFQATT and CDR2 SNEGSKA (reference sequence). V gave up 8 bases and J gave up 5 bases; unmatched junction bases: 10. This CDR3 comprises 14 residues. CDR3 nucleotide sequence: TGCAGTTCTGTAGCGGGAGGAATAGTAGATACGCAGTATTTT. Its translation is CSSVAGGIVDTQYF.

This clonotype appeared a single time. The chain recombines TRBV29-1 with TRBJ1-1; D unclear. CDR1 SQVTM and CDR2 ANQGSEA come from the germline V gene. There are 13 residues in the CDR3. V was trimmed by 4 bases and J by 6 bases, leaving 15 bases between them. The CDR3 loop reads CSVVGAMRAEAFF. CDR3 nucleotide sequence: TGCAGCGTTGTCGGAGCCATGCGAGCTGAAGCTTTCTTT.

CDR3: CASSPGTSFSDTQYF. The CDR3 DNA reads as TGTGCCAGCAGTCCGGGGACTAGTTTTTCGGATACGCAGTATTTT. The gene calls are TRBV27 and TRBJ2-3; TRBD2 agrees at 8 bases. The CDR3 spans 15 residues. Germline CDR1 MNHEY, CDR2 SMNVEV (reference sequence). V shed 5 bases and J 6 bases; nucleotides not matched to a gene: 10.

The gene calls are TRBV10-3 and TRBJ2-7, with D hard to call. The CDR3 sequence is 15 residues long. V was shortened by 0 bases and J by 4 bases, with 13 bases between the two germline ends. Per the germline V gene, CDR1 is ENHRY and CDR2 is SYGVKD. The CDR3 region has the DNA TGTGCCATCAGTGAGTCTGGCGGCAGCCGTTACGAGCAGTACTTC. Protein sequence: CAISESGGSRYEQYF.

The genes are TRBV6-5 and TRBJ1-1; 8 bases align to TRBD1. V shed 5 bases, J shed 2 bases, and the junction held 10 bases outside the gene matches. This CDR3 is 16 amino acids long. CDR1 and CDR2 (germline): MNHEY, SVGAGI. CDR3 sequence (DNA): TGTGCCAGCAGTCCCCGGACAGGGAGGATAAACACTGAAGCTTTCTTT. Translation: CASSPRTGRINTEAFF.

Ten or more counts support this clonotype. The chain is built from TRBV4-3 and TRBJ2-7; 7 nucleotides agree with TRBD2. The germline gives CDR1 LGHNA, CDR2 YSLEER. The ends lost 3 bases at V and 1 base at J; junction bases unmatched: 6. This CDR3 contains 15 residues. The CDR3 spells CASSHGAGVSYEQYF. CDR3 DNA sequence: TGCGCCAGCAGCCACGGCGCGGGAGTTTCCTACGAGCAGTACTTC.

This chain links TRBV20-1 with TRBJ2-1; D gene unclear. Judging by the DNA end, TRBJ2-7 fits better; the J call may be wrong. The CDR3 extends over 14 amino acids. Germline V gene data show CDR1 as DFQATT and CDR2 as SNEGSKA (reference sequence). CDR3 DNA: TGCAGTGCTAGGGGAAAAAAGTCCTACAATGAGCAGTACTTC. Its translation: CSARGKKSYNEQYF.

This clonotype was seen more than once but under ten times. A read error is possible here, since a much larger clone lies one base away. CDR3 nucleotides: TGTGCCAGCAGCGGGACTAGCGGCCCCAATGAGCAGTACTTC. It translates to CASSGTSGPNEQYF. The chain uses TRBV7-8 and TRBJ2-7, with 11 bases fitting TRBD2. The CDR3 runs 14 residues. The trim removed 5 bases at V and 7 bases at J, leaving 7 bases unmatched. Germline loops: CDR1 SGHVS, CDR2 FQNEAQ.

V and J are TRBV28 and TRBJ2-4; D unclear. The CDR3 is 15 amino acids. V lost 7 bases and J 0 bases, leaving 13 bases between the germline ends. The germline CDR1 and CDR2 sequences are MDHEN and SYDVKM. CDR3 sequence reads: CASTPTLLAKNIQYF. The DNA of the CDR3 is TGTGCCAGCACCCCGACGCTCCTAGCCAAAAACATTCAGTACTTC.

Details on this clonotype: The junction does not match germline at one end; this may be a read error. This rearrangement joins TRBV7-9 to TRBJ2-3; 8 positions agree with TRBD2. The CDR3 runs 14 residues. CDR1 and CDR2 from the germline V gene are SEHNR and FQNEAQ (reference sequence). Here the CDR3 reads CLSLTGGGSDTQYF. The CDR3, as DNA: TGCCTATCGTTAACGGGAGGGGGATCAGATACGCAGTATTTT.

The chain is built from TRBV7-2 and TRBJ2-1; 9 bases line up with TRBD2. Germline-derived CDR1 and CDR2 are SGHTA and FQGNSA. This CDR3 is 18 amino acids long. The trim removed 3 bases at V and 4 bases at J, leaving 13 bases unmatched. This CDR3 is CASSLSGLGGRGYNEQFF. CDR3 nucleotides: TGTGCCAGCAGCTTGAGCGGACTAGGCGGGAGGGGATACAATGAGCAGTTCTTC.

This clonotype came up a few times. V is TRBV25-1 and J is TRBJ1-4, with TRBD1 matching over 9 bases. The CDR3 extends over 17 amino acids. Germline trimming cut 5 bases from V and 5 bases from J; bases unmatched to any gene: 12. Looked up from germline, CDR1 is MGHDK and CDR2 is SYGVNS. The CDR3 sequence is CASSFRDRVQLNEKLFF. Here the CDR3 DNA reads TGTGCCAGCAGTTTCCGGGACAGGGTCCAACTCAATGAAAAACTGTTTTTT.

The chain is built from TRBV28 and TRBJ2-6; possibly TRBD1 for D (5 bases). The CDR3 has 16 residues. Germline assignment: CDR1 MDHEN and CDR2 SYDVKM. Trimming removed 7 bases at V and 1 base at J, with 14 bases between. The CDR3 reads CASNSWGASGANVLTF. The CDR3 region has the DNA TGTGCCAGCAACTCATGGGGCGCATCTGGGGCCAACGTCCTGACTTTC.

The sample holds a few counts of this clonotype. CDR3 amino acids: CASSSSGQGETQYF. The CDR3 DNA reads as TGTGCCAGCAGTTCCTCCGGACAGGGGGAGACCCAGTACTTC. V usage is TRBV7-2 and J usage is TRBJ2-5; 9 nucleotides align to TRBD1. There are 14 residues in the CDR3. V dropped 6 bases and J dropped 5; count of bases not matched to a gene: 7. Germline CDR1 reads SGHTA; CDR2 reads FQGNSA.

The chain couples TRBV7-2 to TRBJ2-1; 10 positions agree with TRBD2. J gave up 6 bases and V 0 bases, and 5 bases lay outside the gene matches. The V gene's germline CDR1 is SGHTA and CDR2 FQGNSA. There are 16 residues in the CDR3. This CDR3 reads CASSLASSGSINEQFF. The CDR3 DNA follows: TGTGCCAGCAGCTTAGCGTCTAGCGGGAGCATCAATGAGCAGTTCTTC.

CDR3 protein: CASRESGSSYEQYF. CDR3 sequence (DNA): TGTGCCAGCAGAGAGAGCGGGAGCTCCTACGAGCAGTACTTC. This chain links TRBV28 with TRBJ2-7; 8 bases are a match to TRBD2. With V trimmed by 6 bases and J by 0 bases, 4 bases remained unmatched. Looked up from germline, CDR1 is MDHEN and CDR2 is SYDVKM. The CDR3 consists of 14 residues. The full variable domain, with the rest looked up from reference TRBV28 and TRBJ2-7, is DVKVTQSSRYLVKRTGEKVFLECVQDMDHENMFWYRQDPGLGLRLIYFSYDVKMKEKGDIPEGYSVSREKKERFSLILESASTNQTSMYLCASRESGSSYEQYFGPGTRLTVT.

This chain links TRBV28 with TRBJ1-5; D is undetermined. Germline CDR1 and CDR2: MDHEN and SYDVKM. This CDR3 is built from 11 residues. Trimming shortened V by 4 bases and J by 9 bases, and 7 bases separated the two germline ends. This chain's CDR3 is CASSSLGPQHF. The CDR3 DNA sequence: TGTGCCAGCAGTTCCCTAGGGCCCCAGCATTTT.

CDR3 DNA sequence: TGCGCCAGCAGTCAACCGGGACAAGGGGGCAATGAGCAGTTCTTC. Translated: CASSQPGQGGNEQFF. J is TRBJ2-1 and V is TRBV5-1; D may be TRBD1 (6 bases). Trimming pared 5 bases from V and 6 bases from J, leaving 18 bases between. The germline gives CDR1 SGHRS, CDR2 YFSETQ. This CDR3 comprises 15 residues.

This clonotype was seen a few times. The V gene is TRBV24-1, the J gene TRBJ2-7, with D tentatively TRBD2 (5 bases). The V end was cut by 5 bases, the J end by 4 bases, with 11 bases between. The CDR3 is 13 amino acids. Germline V gives CDR1 KGHDR, CDR2 SFDVKD. CDR3 nucleotides: TGTGCCACCAGTGCACCGGGAAGGTACGAGCAGTACTTC. Its translation is CATSAPGRYEQYF.

This clonotype appeared many times. The J gene is TRBJ2-7, the V gene TRBV10-3; D is unclear. V lost 10 bases and J 2 bases, leaving 9 bases between the germline ends. Germline loops: CDR1 ENHRY, CDR2 SYGVKD. The CDR3 is made up of 11 amino acids. The CDR3 DNA sequence: TGTGCCACCGGGTCCACCTACGAGCAGTACTTC. As protein: CATGSTYEQYF.

J is TRBJ1-5 and V is TRBV7-2; D not resolved. V gave up 2 bases and J gave up 0 bases, with 8 bases separating them. Germline V lookup: CDR1 SGHTA, CDR2 FQGNSA. This CDR3 is 15 amino acids long. This CDR3 reads CASSLNRNSNQPQHF. The CDR3 DNA sequence: TGTGCCAGCAGCTTAAACAGAAATAGCAATCAGCCCCAGCATTTT. The variable domain in full, completed from reference TRBV7-2 and TRBJ1-5, reads GAGVSQSPSNKVTEKGKDVELRCDPISGHTALYWYRQSLGQGLEFLIYFQGNSAPDKSGLPSDRFSAERTGGSVSTLTIQRTQQEDSAVYLCASSLNRNSNQPQHFGDGTRLSIL.

This chain links TRBV5-1 with TRBJ2-1; 8 bases fit TRBD1. The CDR3 sequence is 18 residues long. V lost 4 bases and J lost 0; bases outside the gene matches: 12. CDR1 is SGHRS, CDR2 YFSETQ, per germline. CDR3 in amino acids: CASSRRQGSTSSYNEQFF. CDR3 in DNA: TGCGCCAGCAGCAGGAGACAGGGGTCAACAAGCTCCTACAATGAGCAGTTCTTC. Based on the CDR3 plus reference TRBV5-1 and TRBJ2-1, the full variable domain is KAGVTQTPRYLIKTRGQQVTLSCSPISGHRSVSWYQQTPGQGLQFLFEYFSETQRNKGNFPGRFSGRQFSNSRSEMNVSTLELGDSALYLCASSRRQGSTSSYNEQFFGPGTRLTVL.

This clonotype was detected a few times. The chain is built from TRBV6-6 and TRBJ2-4; no clear D gene. The V gene's germline CDR1 is MNHNY and CDR2 SVGAGI (reference sequence). There are 15 residues in the CDR3. Trimming stripped 0 bases from V and 1 base from J, with 7 bases between. The CDR3, as DNA: TGTGCCAGCAGTTACTCTCAGTCGGCCAAAAACATTCAGTACTTC. Translated: CASSYSQSAKNIQYF.